Each of the 14 T cell receptor beta chains below was sequenced from the same sample in a study of blood T cell repertoires in COVID-19. The method was immunoSEQ multiplex PCR; TCRdb's version includes in-frame clones alone and lacks a portion of them. The sample has roughly 340,000 clones, approximately 87% seen once. The source material was peripheral blood. The receptors stem from a woman between 45 and 65 years old with COVID-19, enrolled during active disease.

The rearrangement uses TRBV19 and TRBJ1-1, with 9 bases aligning to TRBD1. Germline V lookup: CDR1 LNHDA, CDR2 SQIVND (reference sequence). The CDR3 length is 17 residues. Trimming removed 9 bases from V and 0 bases from J; junction bases left unmatched: 14. The CDR3 loop is CASHTLGQGHMNTEAFF. CDR3 DNA: TGTGCCAGCCATACACTCGGACAGGGGCATATGAACACTGAAGCTTTCTTT.

The J gene is TRBJ2-1, the V gene TRBV6-5; 10 nucleotides line up with TRBD2. This CDR3 spans 14 amino acids. Germline CDR1 MNHEY, CDR2 SVGAGI. With 6 bases clipped from V and 9 bases from J, the junction kept 8 bases outside the gene matches. As DNA, the CDR3 is TGTGCCAGCAGACGGCTAGCGGGAGCGGGTGAGCAGTTCTTC. Its protein product is CASRRLAGAGEQFF.

This clone was recorded once. The chain has TRBV5-6 and TRBJ2-1; 9 bases are a match to TRBD2. Germline V gene lookup returns CDR1 SGHDT and CDR2 YYEEEE. J lost 7 bases, V lost 4 bases, and 9 bases had no gene match. The CDR3 runs to 15 residues. CDR3: CASSLLAGLGNEQFF. CDR3 in DNA: TGTGCCAGCAGCCTGCTAGCGGGACTGGGGAATGAGCAGTTCTTC. Looking up the rest from reference TRBV5-6 and TRBJ2-1 gives the full variable domain: DAGVTQSPTHLIKTRGQQVTLRCSPKSGHDTVSWYQQALGQGPQFIFQYYEEEERQRGNFPDRFSGHQFPNYSSELNVNALLLGDSALYLCASSLLAGLGNEQFFGPGTRLTVL.

The V and J genes are TRBV3-1 (or the pseudogene TRBV3-2) and TRBJ1-4; 9 bases map to TRBD1. The CDR3 is made up of 17 amino acids. Trimming removed 1 base from V and 4 bases from J; junction bases left unmatched: 7. The germline CDR1 and CDR2 sequences are LGHDT and YNNKEL (reference sequence). CDR3 sequence reads: CASSQGPGTGINEKLFF. CDR3 in DNA: TGTGCCAGCAGCCAAGGTCCCGGGACAGGGATTAATGAAAAACTGTTTTTT.

V is TRBV6-5 and J is TRBJ1-3, with 10 positions matching TRBD1. V shed 6 bases and J 1 base; nucleotides not matched to a gene: 3. The length of the CDR3 is 15 residues. The germline gives CDR1 MNHEY, CDR2 SVGAGI. CDR3 DNA sequence: TGTGCCAGCAGGACAGGGGGCAAATCTGGAAACACCATATATTTT. Translating gives CASRTGGKSGNTIYF.

The chain carries TRBV3-1 (or the pseudogene TRBV3-2) and TRBJ2-1; maybe TRBD2 (5 bases). The germline gives CDR1 LGHDT, CDR2 YNNKEL (reference sequence). The CDR3 is 17 residues long. With 3 bases removed from V and 7 bases from J, the gap between germline ends came to 22 bases. In nucleotides, the CDR3 is TGTGCCAGCAGCCAGGGAATACTAGTTTTCAGCCGAAATGAGCAGTTCTTC. This encodes CASSQGILVFSRNEQFF.

The rearrangement links TRBV6-5 to TRBJ2-7; 7 nucleotides line up with TRBD2. V lost 2 bases and J lost 3; bases outside the gene matches: 10. The CDR3 runs to 16 residues. Germline values: CDR1 MNHEY, CDR2 SVGAGI. In nucleotides, the CDR3 is TGTGCCAGCAGTTACGGTGCCGGGAGGAACCACTACGAGCAGTACTTC. As protein: CASSYGAGRNHYEQYF.

The genes are TRBV18 and TRBJ2-7; TRBD1 matches 9 bases. Unmatched junction bases numbered 7, after V lost 6 bases and J lost 1 base. The CDR3 is 15 residues long. CDR1 is KGHSH, CDR2 LQKENI, per germline. CDR3 coding DNA: TGTGCCAGCTCGGTGGGGACAGGGAGATCCTACGAGCAGTACTTC. It translates to CASSVGTGRSYEQYF.

CDR3: CASSLIGNYEQYF. CDR3 in DNA: TGTGCCAGCAGCTTAATCGGGAACTACGAGCAGTACTTC. V usage is TRBV7-2 and J usage is TRBJ2-7; possible D gene TRBD2, 5 bases. The CDR3 length is 13 residues. Trimming removed 2 bases at V and 3 bases at J, with 8 bases between. Germline loops: CDR1 SGHTA, CDR2 FQGNSA.

The CDR3 sequence is CASSLDGGAGETQYF. DNA of the CDR3: TGTGCCAGCAGCTTAGATGGCGGGGCGGGAGAGACCCAGTACTTC. The V and J genes are TRBV11-2 and TRBJ2-5, with TRBD2 as a possible D gene (6 bases). CDR1 and CDR2 from the germline V gene are SGHAT and FQNNGV. V was cut by 0 bases and J by 4 bases, with 12 bases left in between. The CDR3 is 15 residues long.

This CDR3 is CASSQDRVEQYF. CDR3 in DNA: TGCGCCAGCAGCCAAGACAGGGTCGAGCAGTACTTC. This chain uses TRBV4-3 with TRBJ2-7, with TRBD1 as a possible D gene (5 bases). Germline V gene sequence: CDR1 LGHNA, CDR2 YSLEER. The CDR3 is 12 amino acids. Trimming pared 0 bases from V and 6 bases from J, leaving 6 bases between.

The J gene is TRBJ2-2, the V gene TRBV6-5; the D gene is possibly TRBD2 (6 bases). The CDR3 consists of 15 residues. V was trimmed by 6 bases and J by 2 bases, leaving 13 bases between them. Germline lookup yields CDR1 MNHEY and CDR2 SVGAGI. Here the CDR3 reads CASRRDSLNTGELFF. In DNA, the CDR3 is TGTGCCAGCAGACGGGACTCCTTAAACACCGGGGAGCTGTTTTTT.

The chain joins TRBV7-3 to TRBJ1-3; TRBD1 matches 8 bases. Germline lookup yields CDR1 SGHTA and CDR2 FQGTGA. The J segment lost 2 bases and the V segment lost 4 bases, leaving 7 bases of the junction unmatched. CDR3 size: 16 residues. Here the CDR3 reads CASSSRGQGAGNTIYF. The DNA of the CDR3 is TGTGCCAGCAGCTCCCGCGGACAGGGCGCTGGAAACACCATATATTTT. The variable domain in full, with the rest retrieved from reference TRBV7-3 and TRBJ1-3, is GAGVSQTPSNKVTEKGKYVELRCDPISGHTALYWYRQSLGQGPEFLIYFQGTGAADDSGLPNDRFFAVRPEGSVSTLKIQRTERGDSAVYLCASSSRGQGAGNTIYFGEGSWLTVV.

This chain links TRBV7-8 with TRBJ2-7, with 10 bases matching TRBD2. V gave up 5 bases and J gave up 5 bases; unmatched junction bases: 6. The CDR3 is 14 amino acids. From germline, CDR1 is SGHVS and CDR2 FQNEAQ. CDR3 DNA: TGTGCCAGCAGCGACCTAGCGGGAGCAAACGAGCAGTACTTC. Its translation is CASSDLAGANEQYF.